Sequencing of this TCR beta chain was carried out in a study of T cells in Graves' hyperthyroidism and ophthalmopathy. Researchers took RNA transcripts and amplified the TCR beta CDR3 regions from them. The HTBI primer set was used in a first-round RT-PCR of the TCR CDR3. MiXCR, applied by TCRdb to the multiplex PCR reads, yields one record per CDR3 protein. The sample holds hundreds of thousands of distinct CDR3 sequences, about 14% seen once. In patients aged 18 to 65, hyperthyroidism was newly diagnosed, with duration under 2 months. This CDR3 is built from 13 residues. With V trimmed by 6 bases and J by 5 bases, 4 bases remained unmatched. Germline V CDR1 and CDR2: DFQATT, SNEGSKA (reference sequence). This clonotype has a count of ten or more.

The sequenced material came from blood. The origin of this receptor is a woman between 18 and 30 years old with Graves' hyperthyroidism. This rearrangement joins TRBV20-1 to TRBJ2-7, with TRBD2 identical over 13 bases. In DNA form, the CDR3 reads TGCAGTGCCACTAGCGGGAGGGGAAACGAGCAGTACTTC. It is translated as CSATSGRGNEQYF.